This is a list of T cell receptor beta chains from one sample in a study of blood T cells in healthy people across ages. One entry per CDR3 protein results from TCRdb running MiXCR on the 5' RACE reads. This sample carries hundreds of thousands of distinct CDR3 sequences, roughly 26% of them seen once, and the ten largest clones take 25% to 30%. Material for sequencing was blood. These receptors were obtained from a woman between 70 and 85 years old in good health. Each CDR3 is given without its conserved first and last residue. Fields, in order: CDR3 protein, J gene, V gene.

CDR3 protein: ASTTVAGGGTSGNIQY
J gene: TRBJ2-4
V gene: TRBV28

CDR3 protein: ATSSLVASGTDTQY
J gene: TRBJ2-3
V gene: TRBV15

CDR3 protein: SANDGGQETQY
J gene: TRBJ2-5
V gene: TRBV20-1

CDR3 protein: ASSPTGSEAF
J gene: TRBJ1-1
V gene: TRBV21-1

CDR3 protein: ASSRQGSNQPQH
J gene: TRBJ1-5
V gene: TRBV7-9

CDR3 protein: ASSLVSRGTGELF
J gene: TRBJ2-2
V gene: TRBV5-1

CDR3 protein: SAEREEDYNEQF
J gene: TRBJ2-1
V gene: TRBV20-1

CDR3 protein: ASSPRKAGLAFHEQF
J gene: TRBJ2-1
V gene: TRBV7-9

CDR3 protein: ASSLIGTAEAF
J gene: TRBJ1-1
V gene: TRBV7-9

CDR3 protein: ASSPLGADGYGYT
J gene: TRBJ1-2
V gene: TRBV18

CDR3 protein: ASSLSHRGRSGNTIY
J gene: TRBJ1-3
V gene: TRBV7-2

CDR3 protein: ASSLGRGARGYT
J gene: TRBJ1-2
V gene: TRBV12-3/TRBV12-4

CDR3 protein: ASSYAAERGGYT
J gene: TRBJ1-2
V gene: TRBV5-1

CDR3 protein: ASSPDRGEKLF
J gene: TRBJ1-4
V gene: TRBV7-3

CDR3 protein: ASTGSGKINIQY
J gene: TRBJ2-4
V gene: TRBV28

CDR3 protein: ASSSFYYEQY
J gene: -
V gene: TRBV28

CDR3 protein: ASSYGSGGVEQY
J gene: TRBJ2-7
V gene: TRBV6-5

CDR3 protein: ASSPVDSYGYT
J gene: TRBJ1-2
V gene: TRBV18

CDR3 protein: ASGWGLAGGPGNEQF
J gene: TRBJ2-1
V gene: TRBV12-5

CDR3 protein: ASSLYRTGELF
J gene: TRBJ2-2
V gene: TRBV12-3/TRBV12-4

CDR3 protein: ASSLFSGSGANVLT
J gene: TRBJ2-6
V gene: TRBV5-6

CDR3 protein: ASSLGGPNTEAF
J gene: TRBJ1-1
V gene: TRBV11-2

CDR3 protein: AISESALASGANVLT
J gene: TRBJ2-6
V gene: TRBV10-3

CDR3 protein: ASSQELVGGADTQY
J gene: TRBJ2-3
V gene: TRBV4-3

CDR3 protein: ASKGGGRGAF
J gene: TRBJ1-1
V gene: TRBV6-5

CDR3 protein: ASSRQVSYEKLF
J gene: TRBJ1-4
V gene: TRBV28

CDR3 protein: SARKMWGSSYNEQF
J gene: TRBJ2-1
V gene: TRBV20-1

CDR3 protein: ASGLLDRVGEF
J gene: TRBJ2-5
V gene: TRBV12-5

CDR3 protein: SVEEGPAF
J gene: TRBJ1-1
V gene: TRBV29-1

CDR3 protein: ASSRSSGAPETQY
J gene: TRBJ2-5
V gene: TRBV4-2

CDR3 protein: ASSLRSGLYGYT
J gene: TRBJ1-2
V gene: TRBV28

CDR3 protein: ACSQESTDTQY
J gene: TRBJ2-3
V gene: TRBV4-3

CDR3 protein: ASSLGQQQY
J gene: TRBJ2-7
V gene: TRBV28

CDR3 protein: SARDRTGTSGAYNEQF
J gene: TRBJ2-1
V gene: TRBV20-1

CDR3 protein: ASSIVSGPLNEQF
J gene: TRBJ2-1
V gene: TRBV19

CDR3 protein: SVAGGTEIYEQY
J gene: TRBJ2-7
V gene: TRBV29-1

CDR3 protein: ASSAGTGEEKLF
J gene: TRBJ1-4
V gene: TRBV5-1

CDR3 protein: SAKPGANEKLF
J gene: TRBJ1-4
V gene: TRBV20-1

CDR3 protein: ATQIANEQF
J gene: -
V gene: TRBV24-1

CDR3 protein: ASGLAGGGIRETQY
J gene: TRBJ2-5
V gene: TRBV28

CDR3 protein: ATSRDILSTDTQY
J gene: TRBJ2-3
V gene: TRBV15

CDR3 protein: SARLMNTEAF
J gene: TRBJ1-1
V gene: TRBV20-1